This TCR beta chain appears in the sequencing data of a study of OX40 agonist ivuxolimab in advanced cancers. Libraries were prepared by immunoSEQ multiplex PCR; TCRdb keeps only in-frame clonotypes and omits some of them. This table holds around 37,000 clones, around four fifths found once. V was shortened by 3 bases and J by 5 bases, with 14 bases between the two germline ends. The CDR3 loop spans 15 amino acids. From germline, CDR1 is MDHEN and CDR2 SYDVKM. Samples were taken at baseline and on day 1 of cycles 4 and 7. This clonotype was obtained from an adult with an advanced solid tumor such as melanoma, head and neck, liver or kidney cancer. The specimen comprised CD4+ or CD8+ T cells sorted from blood, sampled in a trial of the OX40 agonist ivuxolimab. The chain joins TRBV28 to TRBJ1-5; D might be TRBD1 (6 bases). In DNA, the CDR3 is TGTGCCAGCAGTTTTATTAGACAGGCCTATCAGCCCCAGCATTTT. Translation: CASSFIRQAYQPQHF.